This entry lists 28 T cell receptor beta chains sequenced from one sample in a study of cytomegalovirus exposure and HLA in healthy donors. Use of 60 Vbeta and 13 Jbeta primers characterized the PCR. TCRdb's table, derived via immunoSEQ multiplex PCR, lists solely in-frame clones and lacks some. The sample gives 150,000 or so clones, roughly 79% of which show up once; around 1% is in the top ten. Material: PBMCs. All receptors come from a woman aged 40 to 50 in good health and CMV-seronegative.

CDR3 DNA sequence: TGTGCCAGTAGCGACGACAGGGAGAACACTGAAGCTTTCTTT. It specifies CASSDDRENTEAFF. V usage is TRBV19 and J usage is TRBJ1-1; 7 nucleotides agree with TRBD1. This CDR3 is built from 14 residues. The V and J ends lost 6 bases and 1 base, in that order; junction bases with no gene match: 5. Germline V lookup: CDR1 LNHDA, CDR2 SQIVND (reference sequence). Full variable domain (remainder filled in from reference TRBV19 and TRBJ1-1): DGGITQSPKYLFRKEGQNVTLSCEQNLNHDAMYWYRQDPGQGLRLIYYSQIVNDFQKGDIAEGYSVSREKKESFPLTVTSAQKNPTAFYLCASSDDRENTEAFFGQGTRLTVV.

This chain uses TRBV30 with TRBJ1-1; unclear D gene. The V gene's germline CDR1 is GTSNPN and CDR2 SVGIG (reference sequence). V was clipped by 6 bases and J by 5 bases, with 16 bases between them. The CDR3 runs to 13 residues. DNA of the CDR3: TGTGCCTGTCTCCGGCGGGAGTGGACTGAAGCTTTCTTT. This sequence encodes CACLRREWTEAFF.

The chain has TRBV30 and TRBJ1-6; 7 bases are a match to TRBD1. The CDR3 totals 13 residues. Germline CDR1 and CDR2: GTSNPN and SVGIG (reference sequence). The trim removed 4 bases at V and 6 bases at J, leaving 3 bases unmatched. The CDR3 protein is CAWMDRTNSPLHF. DNA of the CDR3: TGTGCCTGGATGGACAGGACTAATTCACCCCTCCACTTT.

The gene calls are TRBV7-9 and TRBJ1-3, with TRBD1 matching 7 bases. Germline V gives CDR1 SEHNR, CDR2 FQNEAQ (reference sequence). Trimming at V came to 5 bases and at J to 0 bases, leaving 13 bases not matched to a gene. The CDR3 contains 18 residues. This CDR3 is CASSSPRTGATSGNTIYF. The CDR3 DNA is TGTGCCAGCAGCAGCCCCAGGACAGGAGCTACCTCTGGAAACACCATATATTTT.

This chain uses TRBV28 with TRBJ2-3, with D possibly being TRBD2 (5 bases). The CDR3 has 16 residues. Trimming took 4 bases from V and 0 from J, leaving 14 bases between them. Germline CDR1 is MDHEN and CDR2 is SYDVKM. CDR3 nucleotides: TGTGCCAGCAGTTCCTCCACTAGGCTGAGCACAGATACGCAGTATTTT. As protein: CASSSSTRLSTDTQYF.

The chain joins TRBV7-8 to TRBJ1-5; D might be TRBD1 (5 bases). Trimming pared 0 bases from V and 3 bases from J, leaving 9 bases between. The CDR3 totals 15 residues. Germline V gives CDR1 SGHVS, CDR2 FQNEAQ. CDR3 sequence: CASSLAGGDNQPQHF. CDR3 bases: TGTGCCAGCAGCTTAGCGGGGGGGGACAATCAGCCCCAGCATTTT.

The chain is built from TRBV6-6 and TRBJ1-1, with D uncertain. V was clipped by 0 bases and J by 4 bases, with 9 bases between them. The CDR3 runs to 14 residues. The germline CDR1 and CDR2 sequences are MNHNY and SVGAGI (reference sequence). This CDR3 is CASSYSHDSTEAFF. CDR3 DNA: TGTGCCAGCAGTTACTCCCATGACTCCACTGAAGCTTTCTTT.

The chain carries TRBV5-8 and TRBJ2-2; 9 bases agree with TRBD1. The CDR3 is made up of 16 amino acids. In germline, CDR1 is SGHTS, CDR2 YDEGEE. V shed 2 bases and J 4 bases; nucleotides not matched to a gene: 6. The CDR3 DNA sequence: TGTGCCAGCAGCTTATTCCGGGACAGGGTCACCGGGGAGCTGTTTTTT. This translates into CASSLFRDRVTGELFF.

This clone came up once. This chain joins TRBV28 and TRBJ2-1; TRBD2 aligns across 7 bases. With V trimmed by 4 bases and J by 0 bases, 6 bases remained unmatched. CDR1 is MDHEN and CDR2 is SYDVKM in the germline V gene. CDR3 length: 16 amino acids. The CDR3 coding sequence is TGTGCCAGCAGTTCGGGCGGGGGACTCTCCTACAATGAGCAGTTCTTC. Translated, it gives CASSSGGGLSYNEQFF.

The chain has TRBV19 and TRBJ2-3; TRBD2 aligns across 7 bases. The J segment lost 1 base and the V segment lost 3 bases, leaving 4 bases of the junction unmatched. The CDR3 consists of 15 residues. Germline-derived CDR1 and CDR2 are LNHDA and SQIVND (reference sequence). This chain's CDR3 is CASSMAGVGTDTQYF. The CDR3 DNA reads as TGTGCCAGTAGTATGGCGGGGGTTGGCACAGATACGCAGTATTTT.

This chain links TRBV27 with TRBJ1-5, with D maybe TRBD1 (6 bases). In germline, CDR1 is MNHEY, CDR2 SMNVEV (reference sequence). The CDR3 length is 14 residues. V lost 5 bases and J 9 bases, leaving 17 bases between the germline ends. CDR3 protein: CASSVGGGIWPQHF. The CDR3 DNA reads as TGTGCCAGCAGTGTAGGGGGGGGAATTTGGCCCCAGCATTTT.

This clone occurred many times. This chain joins TRBV19 and TRBJ2-7; 8 positions agree with TRBD2. The germline gives CDR1 LNHDA, CDR2 SQIVND (reference sequence). CDR3 length: 14 residues. The J segment lost 5 bases and the V segment lost 9 bases, leaving 12 bases of the junction unmatched. The CDR3, as DNA: TGTGCCAGCAGCGTGAGCGGGAGTCTCAACGAGCAGTACTTC. Protein sequence: CASSVSGSLNEQYF.

The rearrangement joins TRBV2 to TRBJ2-7; 9 nucleotides agree with TRBD2. Germline V gives CDR1 SNHLY, CDR2 FYNNEI. Trimming removed 4 bases from V and 6 bases from J; junction bases left unmatched: 4. The CDR3 consists of 13 residues. The CDR3 DNA follows: TGTGCCAGCAGTGGTAGCGGGAGCGGCGAGCAGTACTTC. Translating gives CASSGSGSGEQYF. The whole variable domain, remainder taken from reference TRBV2 and TRBJ2-7, is EPEVTQTPSHQVTQMGQEVILRCVPISNHLYFYWYRQILGQKVEFLVSFYNNEISEKSEIFDDQFSVERPDGSNFTLKIRSTKLEDSAMYFCASSGSGSGEQYFGPGTRLTVT.

In DNA, the CDR3 is TGTGCCAGCAGTTTAGCCCGGGGGGCCGGGGATGAGCAGTTCTTC. This sequence encodes CASSLARGAGDEQFF. V and J are TRBV28 and TRBJ2-1, with a tentative D call TRBD2 (7 bases). Germline loops: CDR1 MDHEN, CDR2 SYDVKM. V was trimmed by 2 bases and J by 8 bases, leaving 16 bases between them. This CDR3 contains 15 residues.

The gene calls are TRBV5-1 and TRBJ2-7, with D possibly being TRBD1 (6 bases). The CDR3 extends over 15 amino acids. CDR1 and CDR2 (germline): SGHRS, YFSETQ. V was shortened by 0 bases and J by 5 bases, with 15 bases between the two germline ends. CDR3 in DNA: TGCGCCAGCAGCTTGGAGGCAGGGGAGAGGAACGAGCAGTACTTC. Protein: CASSLEAGERNEQYF.

The V gene is TRBV9, the J gene TRBJ2-1, with D perhaps TRBD1 (6 bases). Germline V lookup: CDR1 SGDLS, CDR2 YYNGEE. CDR3 size: 15 residues. V was pared by 0 bases and J by 7 bases, with 14 bases between. The CDR3 DNA sequence: TGTGCCAGCAGCGTAGGGGGACAATTTCAGAATGAGCAGTTCTTC. This gives the protein CASSVGGQFQNEQFF.

This chain uses TRBV7-2 with TRBJ2-1; D is possibly TRBD2 (6 bases). Trimming left V 5 bases short and J 6 bases short, with 17 bases between. The CDR3 totals 15 residues. CDR1 SGHTA and CDR2 FQGNSA come from the germline V gene. CDR3 in amino acids: CASSAAGGRINEQFF. The CDR3 DNA is TGTGCCAGCAGCGCAGCGGGTGGGAGGATCAATGAGCAGTTCTTC.

This clone was counted only a few times. The chain recombines TRBV7-2 with TRBJ2-3, with D perhaps matching TRBD2 (6 bases). This CDR3 region has 15 residues. The germline CDR1 and CDR2 sequences are SGHTA and FQGNSA. V lost 5 bases, J lost 10 bases, and 22 bases lay in between. The CDR3 DNA reads TGTGCCAGCAGCCCCGCCGGGGGTATCGGGGCTCCGCAGTATTTT. It codes for CASSPAGGIGAPQYF. The variable domain in full, with the rest retrieved from reference TRBV7-2 and TRBJ2-3, is GAGVSQSPSNKVTEKGKDVELRCDPISGHTALYWYRQSLGQGLEFLIYFQGNSAPDKSGLPSDRFSAERTGGSVSTLTIQRTQQEDSAVYLCASSPAGGIGAPQYFGPGTRLTVL.

The table lists this clone with a count of one. This chain connects TRBV18 to TRBJ1-1; TRBD1 matches 10 bases. Germline lookup yields CDR1 KGHSH and CDR2 LQKENI. The CDR3 spans 15 residues. V lost 3 bases and J lost 3; bases outside the gene matches: 4. The CDR3 protein is CASSPTTGGDTEAFF. The CDR3 DNA is TGTGCCAGCTCACCTACGACAGGGGGCGACACTGAAGCTTTCTTT. The full variable domain, with the rest looked up from reference TRBV18 and TRBJ1-1, is NAGVMQNPRHLVRRRGQEARLRCSPMKGHSHVYWYRQLPEEGLKFMVYLQKENIIDESGMPKERFSAEFPKEGPSILRIQQVVRGDSAAYFCASSPTTGGDTEAFFGQGTRLTVV.

V gene TRBV15 combines with J gene TRBJ2-4; no clear D gene. This CDR3 contains 12 residues. V lost 6 bases, J lost 4 bases, and 7 bases lay in between. Germline V gives CDR1 LNHNV, CDR2 YYDKDF (reference sequence). In DNA, the CDR3 is TGTGCCACCAGTCTCAGAAAAAACATTCAGTACTTC. Amino acid sequence: CATSLRKNIQYF. Variable domain in full (rest from reference TRBV15 and TRBJ2-4): DAMVIQNPRYQVTQFGKPVTLSCSQTLNHNVMYWYQQKSSQAPKLLFHYYDKDFNNEADTPDNFQSRRPNTSFCFLDIRSPGLGDTAMYLCATSLRKNIQYFGAGTRLSVL.

This chain uses TRBV6-5 with TRBJ2-7; 10 nucleotides align to TRBD2. V was clipped by 2 bases and J by 6 bases; unmatched bases: 4. Looked up from germline, CDR1 is MNHEY and CDR2 is SVGAGI. This CDR3 has 14 amino acids. This chain's CDR3 is CASSYRASGSEQYF. The CDR3 DNA sequence: TGTGCCAGCAGTTACAGGGCTAGCGGGAGCGAGCAGTACTTC.

This chain uses TRBV7-9 with TRBJ2-7, with D tentatively TRBD2 (5 bases). The CDR3 covers 14 residues. Trimming took off 5 bases at V and 6 bases at J, with 17 bases between the two ends. CDR1 SEHNR and CDR2 FQNEAQ come from the germline V gene (reference sequence). CDR3 DNA sequence: TGTGCCAGCAGCCCCTCCGGGAAGGCCGCCGAGCAGTACTTC. Translated: CASSPSGKAAEQYF.

This clone was seen just once. The chain has TRBV5-1 and TRBJ2-3, with TRBD2 identical over 9 bases. CDR3 length equals 16 residues. The germline gives CDR1 SGHRS, CDR2 YFSETQ. J gave up 5 bases and V 3 bases, and 10 bases lay outside the gene matches. CDR3 bases: TGCGCCAGCAGCTCCCGGGGGGGACTAGCCATAGATACGCAGTATTTT. Its translation is CASSSRGGLAIDTQYF.

The chain is built from TRBV7-9 and TRBJ1-1; no clear D. The length of the CDR3 is 11 residues. V gave up 2 bases and J gave up 6 bases, with 4 bases separating them. Germline lookup yields CDR1 SEHNR and CDR2 FQNEAQ (reference sequence). CDR3 sequence: CASSLSAEAFF. CDR3 DNA sequence: TGTGCCAGCAGCTTAAGCGCTGAAGCTTTCTTT.

V usage is TRBV29-1 and J usage is TRBJ1-5, with D tentatively TRBD1 (5 bases). The ends were cut back, 4 bases at V and 7 bases at J, with 14 bases in the middle. In germline, CDR1 is SQVTM, CDR2 ANQGSEA. The CDR3 contains 13 residues. CDR3: CSVGRGLNQPQHF. Written as DNA, the CDR3 is TGCAGCGTTGGGAGGGGTCTCAACCAGCCCCAGCATTTT.

This chain uses TRBV7-9 with TRBJ1-1, with 7 positions matching TRBD1. V lost 4 bases, J lost 3 bases, and 2 bases stayed unmatched. CDR1 and CDR2 from the germline V gene are SEHNR and FQNEAQ (reference sequence). The CDR3 covers 13 residues. CDR3 DNA sequence: TGTGCCAGCAGCTCGGGACAGTACACTGAAGCTTTCTTT. Translation gives CASSSGQYTEAFF.

The rearrangement links TRBV10-3 to TRBJ1-2; D not certain. Germline CDR1 ENHRY, CDR2 SYGVKD. This CDR3 has 13 amino acids. V dropped 6 bases and J dropped 8 bases, with 16 bases sitting between them. Here the CDR3 DNA reads TGTGCCATCAGACGAACGGCGGCTGGGGGCTACACCTTC. It encodes CAIRRTAAGGYTF.

The CDR3 sequence: CASSNPGPNTGELFF. CDR3 bases: TGTGCCAGCAGTAATCCGGGTCCCAACACCGGGGAGCTGTTTTTT. V usage is TRBV14 and J usage is TRBJ2-2; D is uncertain. The V and J ends lost 6 bases and 2 bases respectively, with 13 bases between them. Germline V CDR1 and CDR2: SGHDN, FVKESK. This CDR3 region has 15 residues.